The 18 T cell receptor beta chains in this list originate from one sample, sequenced in a study of blood T cell repertoires in COVID-19. Clones were sequenced by immunoSEQ multiplex PCR, and TCRdb holds only the in-frame ones, with some missing. The repertoire includes about 200,000 clones, roughly 77% of them detected once, and about 15% sits in the top ten. Sequencing was performed on PBMCs or T cells enriched from blood (not recorded which). All receptors come from a woman aged 45-65 years with acute COVID-19.

The chain is built from TRBV3-1 (or the pseudogene TRBV3-2) and TRBJ2-3, with 11 bases lining up with TRBD2. V was clipped by 6 bases and J by 5 bases; unmatched bases: 7. Germline V CDR1 and CDR2: LGHDT, YNNKEL (reference sequence). The CDR3 spans 15 residues. The CDR3 nucleotides read TGTGCCAGCAGTAGATATAGCGGGGGGGTAGATACGCAGTATTTT. It translates to CASSRYSGGVDTQYF.

The rearrangement uses TRBV10-3 and TRBJ2-5, with 10 bases matching TRBD2. Germline V gene lookup returns CDR1 ENHRY and CDR2 SYGVKD. The CDR3 has 14 residues. J gave up 4 bases and V 4 bases, and 3 bases lay outside the gene matches. CDR3 protein: CAISVLAGVETQYF. For the CDR3, the DNA is TGTGCCATCAGTGTTCTAGCGGGGGTAGAGACCCAGTACTTC.

The V gene is TRBV6-2 or TRBV6-3, the J gene TRBJ2-7; D is ambiguous. Trimming took 0 bases from V and 2 from J, leaving 8 bases between them. The CDR3 consists of 14 residues. From germline, CDR1 is MNHEY and CDR2 SVGEGT. CDR3 loop: CASSYSHLPYEQYV. In DNA form, the CDR3 reads TGTGCCAGCAGTTACTCCCACCTACCCTACGAGCAGTACGTC.

This sequence joins TRBV7-8 and TRBJ2-1; 7 positions agree with TRBD2. Unmatched junction bases numbered 1, after V lost 5 bases and J lost 0 bases. The CDR3 sequence is 14 residues long. Per germline, CDR1 SGHVS and CDR2 FQNEAQ. CDR3 in DNA: TGTGCCAGCAGCACTAGCGTCTCCTACAATGAGCAGTTCTTC. This sequence encodes CASSTSVSYNEQFF.

The chain links TRBV28 to TRBJ2-5; 8 bases align to TRBD1. The J segment lost 4 bases and the V segment lost 6 bases, leaving 7 bases of the junction unmatched. The CDR3 runs to 14 residues. The germline V gene has CDR1 MDHEN and CDR2 SYDVKM. The CDR3 here is CASRPWTGRETQYF. CDR3 nucleotide sequence: TGTGCCAGCAGACCCTGGACAGGGAGAGAGACCCAGTACTTC.

The rearrangement uses TRBV28 and TRBJ2-7; D is perhaps TRBD2 (5 bases). CDR3 length: 14 amino acids. Germline-derived CDR1 and CDR2 are MDHEN and SYDVKM. Trimming took off 4 bases at V and 0 bases at J, with 10 bases between the two ends. The CDR3, as DNA: TGTGCCAGCAGTTCACCACTAGTCTCCTACGAGCAGTACGTC. Its protein is CASSSPLVSYEQYV.

V gene TRBV6-5 combines with J gene TRBJ2-3; possible D gene TRBD1, 6 bases. The CDR3 has 14 residues. The V end lost 5 bases, the J end lost 2 bases, and 11 bases lay between the germline ends. Germline V lookup: CDR1 MNHEY, CDR2 SVGAGI. DNA of the CDR3: TGTGCCAGCAGTCGGACAGTTACCACAGATACGCAGTATTTT. This codes for CASSRTVTTDTQYF.

J is TRBJ1-5 and V is TRBV6-1, with TRBD1 matching over 9 bases. Trimming cost V 1 base and J 3 bases; bases outside gene matches: 7. CDR1 MNHNS and CDR2 SASEGT come from the germline V gene. The CDR3 runs 17 residues. CDR3 sequence: CASSEVDRGKDNQPQHF. The CDR3 nucleotides are TGTGCCAGCAGTGAAGTAGACAGGGGGAAGGACAATCAGCCCCAGCATTTT.

In its sample, this clone was seen a few times. The chain links TRBV10-3 to TRBJ2-5, with TRBD2 as a possible D gene (6 bases). The CDR3 is 11 residues long. V was cut by 9 bases and J by 1 base, with 6 bases left in between. Per germline, CDR1 ENHRY and CDR2 SYGVKD. The CDR3 loop reads CAMGGQETQYF. The CDR3 region has the DNA TGTGCCATGGGGGGCCAAGAGACCCAGTACTTC.

The chain couples TRBV12-3 or TRBV12-4 to TRBJ1-5; D is unresolved. This CDR3 is 13 amino acids long. V dropped 7 bases and J dropped 4 bases, with 11 bases sitting between them. In nucleotides, the CDR3 is TGTGCCAGCATACGAGCGTGGAATCAGCCCCAGCATTTT. As protein: CASIRAWNQPQHF.

The chain is built from TRBV27 and TRBJ2-6; D not resolved. Per the germline V gene, CDR1 is MNHEY and CDR2 is SMNVEV (reference sequence). The CDR3 is 16 amino acids. Trimming took off 5 bases at V and 2 bases at J, with 13 bases between the two ends. The CDR3 nucleotides read TGTGCCAGCAGTCCCCTGACTGAACCTGGGGCCAACGTCCTGACTTTC. Amino acid sequence: CASSPLTEPGANVLTF.

The chain combines TRBV19 with TRBJ1-4; D is unresolved. The V and J ends lost 2 bases and 4 bases respectively, with 11 bases between them. CDR1 and CDR2 from the germline V gene are LNHDA and SQIVND (reference sequence). The CDR3 spans 15 residues. As DNA, the CDR3 is TGTGCCAGTAGTATAACCCAGGCGCATAATGAAAAACTGTTTTTT. Its translation is CASSITQAHNEKLFF.

The chain employs TRBV6-1 and TRBJ1-1, with 9 bases that match TRBD1. V shed 2 bases, J shed 11 bases, and the junction held 9 bases outside the gene matches. CDR1 is MNHNS and CDR2 is SASEGT in the germline V gene. The CDR3 length is 14 residues. CDR3 coding DNA: TGTGCCAGCAGTGAATCTACAGGGGGCTTTGGGGCTTTCTTT. It is translated as CASSESTGGFGAFF.

Worth noting for this clone: Other nucleotide sequences in the sample specify the same CDR3. V is TRBV29-1 and J is TRBJ1-1; D remains ambiguous. This CDR3 contains 10 residues. Germline V gene data show CDR1 as SQVTM and CDR2 as ANQGSEA. With 6 bases removed from V and 3 bases from J, the gap between germline ends came to 5 bases. The CDR3 DNA follows: TGCAGCGTCGGGGACACTGAAGCTTTCTTT. As protein: CSVGDTEAFF.

The rearrangement links TRBV16 to TRBJ1-1, with D possibly matching TRBD1 (6 bases). This CDR3 comprises 14 residues. From germline, CDR1 is KGHSY and CDR2 FQNENV. The V end lost 4 bases, the J end lost 1 base, and 10 bases lay between the germline ends. The CDR3 here is CASSPTGGNTEAFF. In nucleotides, the CDR3 is TGTGCCAGCAGCCCGACAGGCGGGAACACTGAAGCTTTCTTT.

The table lists this clone with a few counts. J is TRBJ1-1 and V is TRBV29-1; a weak D match, TRBD1 (6 bases). The V end lost 6 bases, the J end lost 1 base, and 9 bases lay between the germline ends. This CDR3 has 12 residues. Per germline, CDR1 SQVTM and CDR2 ANQGSEA. As DNA, the CDR3 is TGCAGCGTGGCACAGGGGAACACTGAAGCTTTCTTT. Translated, it gives CSVAQGNTEAFF.

This chain links TRBV29-1 with TRBJ2-1; 10 bases match TRBD2. J lost 7 bases, V lost 3 bases, and 6 bases had no gene match. The CDR3 is 14 residues long. Germline CDR1 SQVTM, CDR2 ANQGSEA. CDR3 amino acids: CSVDIAGGGNEQFF. The CDR3 coding sequence is TGCAGCGTTGATATAGCGGGGGGCGGGAATGAGCAGTTCTTC.

The chain is built from TRBV7-8 and TRBJ2-7; TRBD2 is a possible D gene (6 bases). Trimming removed 4 bases at V and 0 bases at J, with 10 bases between. CDR1 SGHVS and CDR2 FQNEAQ come from the germline V gene. The CDR3 extends over 14 amino acids. CDR3 bases: TGTGCCAGCAGCTCCAGGGACTTCTCCTACGAGCAGTACGTC. Translating gives CASSSRDFSYEQYV.